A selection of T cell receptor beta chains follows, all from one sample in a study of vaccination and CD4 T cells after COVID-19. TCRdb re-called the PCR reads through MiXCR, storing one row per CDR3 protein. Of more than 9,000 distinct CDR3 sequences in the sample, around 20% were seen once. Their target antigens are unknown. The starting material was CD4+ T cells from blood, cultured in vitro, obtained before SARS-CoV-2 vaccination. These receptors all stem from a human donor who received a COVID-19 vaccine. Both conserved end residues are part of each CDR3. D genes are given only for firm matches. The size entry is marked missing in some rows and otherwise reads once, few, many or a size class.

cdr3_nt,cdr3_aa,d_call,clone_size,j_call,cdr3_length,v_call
TGTGCCAGCAACAGCGGGGGGAGATCCTACAATGAGCAGTTCTTC,CASNSGGRSYNEQFF,TRBD2,NA,TRBJ2-1,15,TRBV6-1
TGTGCCAGCAGCCAGGACACCTACTATGGCTACACCTTC,CASSQDTYYGYTF,NA,NA,TRBJ1-2,13,TRBV9
TGTGCCAGCAGTGAAGTGGAAGATACGCAGTATTTT,CASSEVEDTQYF,NA,few,TRBJ2-3,12,TRBV25-1
TGTGCCAGCAGACTCGGCATCCCTCAGGGAAGTCGCACTGAAGCTTTCTTT,CASRLGIPQGSRTEAFF,NA,few,TRBJ1-1,17,TRBV6-1
TGTGCCACCAGTGATTTAGCCCCGGGACAGGGATTCGGGGAGCTGTTTTTT,CATSDLAPGQGFGELFF,TRBD1,few,TRBJ2-2,17,TRBV24-1
TGTGCCAGCAGCTGGGAACGGGACAGGGGCGCGGAGACCCAGTACTTC,CASSWERDRGAETQYF,TRBD1,NA,TRBJ2-5,16,TRBV5-6
TGTGCTAGTGGTTTCATCCGGGATGGACAGGCGGCGATGAACACTGAAGCTTTCTTT,CASGFIRDGQAAMNTEAFF,TRBD1,NA,TRBJ1-1,19,TRBV12-5
TGTGCCAGCAGTGGCCGACAGGGTGCGCGGAATGAGCAGTTCTTC,CASSGRQGARNEQFF,TRBD1,NA,TRBJ2-1,15,TRBV6-1
TGTGCCAGCAGTGAAGGTCGAGCCAAAAACATTCAGTACTTC,CASSEGRAKNIQYF,NA,NA,TRBJ2-4,14,TRBV25-1
TGCAGTGCTAGAGGGGGACAGACACTAGCCAAAAACATTCAGTACTTC,CSARGGQTLAKNIQYF,TRBD1,few,TRBJ2-4,16,TRBV20-1
TGTGCCACCAGTGATCCCAAAGGTAACACCGAAAAACTGTTTTTT,CATSDPKGNTEKLFF,NA,few,TRBJ1-4,15,TRBV24-1
TGTGCCAGCAGCCCCCGCAGGGCCAACTCCTACAATGAGCAGTTCTTC,CASSPRRANSYNEQFF,NA,few,TRBJ2-1,16,TRBV7-6
TGTGCCAGCAGCCCAGGGGGAAACTATGGCTACACCTTC,CASSPGGNYGYTF,TRBD1,NA,TRBJ1-2,13,TRBV6-1
TGTGCCAGCTCACCAGGACTAGCGGACGTAACCGGGGAGCTGTTTTTT,CASSPGLADVTGELFF,TRBD2,NA,TRBJ2-2,16,TRBV18
TGCAGTGCTCCCGGGACTAGCGGTTCGACCCAGTACTTC,CSAPGTSGSTQYF,TRBD2,NA,TRBJ2-5,13,TRBV20-1
TGTGCCAGCAGCACTAGCGGGGATATCACCGGGGAGCTGTTTTTT,CASSTSGDITGELFF,TRBD2,NA,TRBJ2-2,15,TRBV2
TGTGCCAGCAACCCAAGGGGTAGGAGTGAGACCCAGTACTTC,CASNPRGRSETQYF,NA,few,TRBJ2-5,14,TRBV7-9
TGTGCCAGCAGTTTAATGTACCGTAGAGGGGGAACTAACTATGGCTACACCTTC,CASSLMYRRGGTNYGYTF,NA,few,TRBJ1-2,18,TRBV12-3/TRBV12-4
TGTGCCAGCAGTTTAGCCTTCTCGGACATCAACAATGAGCAGTTCTTC,CASSLAFSDINNEQFF,NA,few,TRBJ2-1,16,TRBV12-3/TRBV12-4
TGCAGTGCTAGAAACCGACTAGCGGGGGCTTCTGGGGCCAACGTCCTGACTTTC,CSARNRLAGASGANVLTF,TRBD2,NA,TRBJ2-6,18,TRBV20-1
TGCGCCAGCAGTAGGGGACAGGGGCCCTACGAGCAGTACTTC,CASSRGQGPYEQYF,TRBD1,few,TRBJ2-7,14,TRBV10-1
TGTGCCAGCAGCTTAGGGGACAGGGCTTTTGGGGCCAACGTCCTGACTTTC,CASSLGDRAFGANVLTF,TRBD1,few,TRBJ2-6,17,TRBV11-3
TGTGCCAGCAGAACCCGGGCCCGCTATGGCTACACCTTC,CASRTRARYGYTF,NA,hyperexpanded,TRBJ1-2,13,TRBV6-1
TGTGCCAGCAGCTTAGAAGGGACTAGCGGGGGCAATGAGCAGTTCTTC,CASSLEGTSGGNEQFF,TRBD2,NA,TRBJ2-1,16,TRBV7-2
TGCAGCGTTCAAACTGGAAACACCATATATTTT,CSVQTGNTIYF,NA,NA,TRBJ1-3,11,TRBV29-1
TGTGCCAGCAGTTTATCGTGGGCTGGCACAGATACGCAGTATTTT,CASSLSWAGTDTQYF,NA,few,TRBJ2-3,15,TRBV27
TGTGCCAGCAGTTTATCAAGCTCTGGGGCCAACGTCCTGACTTTC,CASSLSSSGANVLTF,NA,NA,TRBJ2-6,15,TRBV12-3/TRBV12-4
TGTGCCACCAGCTGGGGGGCCGTCAATCAGCCCCAGCATTTT,CATSWGAVNQPQHF,NA,medium-sized,TRBJ1-5,14,TRBV15
TGCAGTGCTAGGTCACTGGGAATCCCCCGGGCCTCTGGAAACACCATATATTTT,CSARSLGIPRASGNTIYF,NA,NA,TRBJ1-3,18,TRBV20-1
TGTGCCAGCAGCTTTTCGCCTGGAAACACCATATATTTT,CASSFSPGNTIYF,NA,few,TRBJ1-3,13,TRBV5-4
TGTGCCAGCAGTCCTCCCTCTGGCGGGGGGGCCGGCGGGGAGCTGTTTTTT,CASSPPSGGGAGGELFF,TRBD2,NA,TRBJ2-2,17,TRBV12-3/TRBV12-4
TGTGCCAGCAGTGAGAATGAATTAGCGGGGGGATACCAAGAGACCCAGTACTTC,CASSENELAGGYQETQYF,TRBD2,few,TRBJ2-5,18,TRBV25-1
TGCGCCAGCAGCCAAGCGGGGGCGGGGGATAGGCACACAGATACGCAGTATTTT,CASSQAGAGDRHTDTQYF,NA,few,TRBJ2-3,18,TRBV4-1
TGTGCCACCAGTGATTTGATCCGCAGGACCGATACCGTTGCAACTAATGAAAAACTGTTTTTT,CATSDLIRRTDTVATNEKLFF,NA,NA,TRBJ1-4,21,TRBV24-1
TGTGCCACCAGTGCCTCAGGTGCCCAGGGGTTCACTGAAGCTTTCTTT,CATSASGAQGFTEAFF,NA,NA,TRBJ1-1,16,TRBV24-1
TGTGCCAGTAGTATAAATTGGGCCTACGAGCAGTACTTC,CASSINWAYEQYF,NA,once,TRBJ2-7,13,TRBV19
TGTGCCAGCAACAACAGGGGGGCTGACAATGAGCAGTTCTTC,CASNNRGADNEQFF,TRBD1,NA,TRBJ2-1,14,TRBV2
TGCAGTGCCGCCGGGACACAAAATCAGCCCCAGCATTTT,CSAAGTQNQPQHF,NA,few,TRBJ1-5,13,TRBV20-1
TGTGCCAGCAGTCGGGGAGCGGTGGTAACAATCGGGGAGCTGTTTTTT,CASSRGAVVTIGELFF,NA,few,TRBJ2-2,16,TRBV2
TGCGCCAGCAGCTGGGGACTAGCGGGGGAAGAGACCCAGTACTTC,CASSWGLAGEETQYF,TRBD2,NA,TRBJ2-5,15,TRBV5-1
TGCAGTGCGGCCGACAGGGGGGTTAACTATGGCTACACCTTC,CSAADRGVNYGYTF,TRBD1,NA,TRBJ1-2,14,TRBV20-1
TGTGCCACCAGTGATTTGCGTGATGACAGGGGGCCTAGCAATCAGCCCCAGCATTTT,CATSDLRDDRGPSNQPQHF,TRBD1,few,TRBJ1-5,19,TRBV24-1
TGTGCCAGCAGCTTAGGACAGGGTGGGCGTGAGACCCAGTACTTC,CASSLGQGGRETQYF,TRBD1,few,TRBJ2-5,15,TRBV11-3
TGCAGCGTTGTAAGCGCCAGGGGGTCACAAGAGACCCAGTACTTC,CSVVSARGSQETQYF,TRBD1,NA,TRBJ2-5,15,TRBV29-1
TGTGCCAGCAGCTCGCCGGGTAGGATAGGCGAGACCCAGTACTTC,CASSSPGRIGETQYF,NA,NA,TRBJ2-5,15,TRBV5-6
TGTGCCAGCAGCCGCGACAGGGTGGGTTCCTACAATGAGCAGTTCTTC,CASSRDRVGSYNEQFF,TRBD1,NA,TRBJ2-1,16,TRBV6-1
TGTGCCAGCAGCCAAGAAGTGGGGCGCACAGATACGCAGTATTTT,CASSQEVGRTDTQYF,NA,NA,TRBJ2-3,15,TRBV4-2
TGCACCAGCAGCTACCCCGGGGGGGCCTCCTCCTACGAGCAGTACTTC,CTSSYPGGASSYEQYF,NA,few,TRBJ2-7,16,TRBV1